The present T cell receptor (beta chain) was sequenced within a study of CD8+CD57+ T cells in acquired aplastic anemia. As for the study in general: Sorted CD4+ plus CD8+ cells gave DNA averaging about 3.2 ug.

A note on this clonotype: The target antigen is unknown.

Genomic DNA, serving as template, underwent TCR beta VDJ and CDR3 profiling. TCRdb analysed the reads with MiXCR anew, one entry per CDR3 protein. The table lists about 170,000 distinct CDR3 sequences, 55% to 75% of them singletons. Study conclusions and caveats: Statistical testing detected no significant gap in CD8+ Simpson's diversity between patients and controls. Patients shared approximately 30 CD8+ CDR3 sequences with controls.

The sequencing input was sorted CD4+, CD8+, or CD8+CD57+ T cells (not recorded which) from PBMCs. The sequence was collected from a human donor in good health.

The CDR3 region has the DNA TGTGCCAGCAGTGACGTAGCCCGGGACAGTACAAATGAAAAACTGTTTTTT. Translating it yields CASSDVARDSTNEKLFF. The V call is TRBV25-1, the J call TRBJ1-4, with 7 bases matching TRBD1. Trimming took 3 bases from V and 5 from J; bases not matched to a gene: 12. The V gene's germline CDR1 is MGHDK and CDR2 SYGVNS. The CDR3 runs 17 residues.